What follows is one TCR beta chain and its context. Its antigen is currently unknown. This may stem from a read error, because a much larger clone lies one nucleotide away. TCRdb re-derived calls from the RT-PCR reads in MiXCR, one entry per CDR3 protein. The sample includes almost 250,000 distinct CDR3 sequences, 9.5% to 15% seen only once; the top ten take 7.8%. This entry belongs to a study of response to subunit inactivated influenza vaccine. General study points: The authors suggested that every seasonal influenza vaccination recruits few new T cells.

Sequencing used non-naive T cells sorted from PBMCs, obtained less than 15 days before vaccination. The receptor was isolated from a man aged 50 to 59 who received an inactivated influenza vaccine.

The CDR3 nucleotides are TGCGCCAGCAGCTATGGGGGGCGCCTCGAGAACACTGAAGCTTTCTTT. Its protein product is CASSYGGRLENTEAFF. V usage is TRBV5-1 and J usage is TRBJ1-1, with a possible D match to TRBD1 (6 bases). Germline V gene data show CDR1 as SGHRS and CDR2 as YFSETQ. This CDR3 has 16 residues. Trimming removed 3 bases at V and 1 base at J, with 16 bases between.